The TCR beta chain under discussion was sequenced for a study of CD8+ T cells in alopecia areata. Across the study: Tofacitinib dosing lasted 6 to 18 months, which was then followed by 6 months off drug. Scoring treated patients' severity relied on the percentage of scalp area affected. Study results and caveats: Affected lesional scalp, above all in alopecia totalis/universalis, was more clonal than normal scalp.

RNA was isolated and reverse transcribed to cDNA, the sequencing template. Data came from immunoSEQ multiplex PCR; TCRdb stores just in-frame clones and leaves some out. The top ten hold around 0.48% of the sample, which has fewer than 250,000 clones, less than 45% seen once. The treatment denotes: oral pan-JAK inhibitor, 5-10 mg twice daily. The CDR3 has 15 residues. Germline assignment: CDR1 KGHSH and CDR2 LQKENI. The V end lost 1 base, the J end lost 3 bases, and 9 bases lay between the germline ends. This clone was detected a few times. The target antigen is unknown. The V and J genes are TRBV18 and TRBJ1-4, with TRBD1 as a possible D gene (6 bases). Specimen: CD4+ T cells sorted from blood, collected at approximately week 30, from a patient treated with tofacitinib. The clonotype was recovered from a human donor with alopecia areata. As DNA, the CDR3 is TGTGCCAGCTCACCACAACAGGGACCTAATGAAAAACTGTTTTTT. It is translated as CASSPQQGPNEKLFF. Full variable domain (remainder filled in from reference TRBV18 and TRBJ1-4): NAGVMQNPRHLVRRRGQEARLRCSPMKGHSHVYWYRQLPEEGLKFMVYLQKENIIDESGMPKERFSAEFPKEGPSILRIQQVVRGDSAAYFCASSPQQGPNEKLFFGSGTQLSVL.